This is a list of T cell receptor beta chains from one sample in a study of yellow fever vaccine responses in identical twins. In TCRdb, the RT-PCR reads were re-called with MiXCR into one record per CDR3 protein. This table has under 20,000 distinct CDR3 sequences, 55% to 65% appearing once. Specimen: T cells from blood (PBMCs), unsorted or a sorted subset (not recorded which), collected before or after yellow fever vaccination (not recorded which). The receptors stem from a young woman who received the yellow fever vaccine. CDR3s include the opening cysteine and the closing phenylalanine or tryptophan.

len: 12; j_gene: TRBJ2-7; v_gene: TRBV29-1; CDR3aa: CSAGTGDYEQYF
len: 16; j_gene: TRBJ2-2; v_gene: TRBV4-2; CDR3aa: CASSQEVAGYTGELFF
len: 15; j_gene: TRBJ2-3; v_gene: TRBV27; CDR3aa: CASMLAGRLTDTQYF
len: 15; j_gene: TRBJ2-1; v_gene: TRBV7-6; CDR3aa: CASSRTPSGGAEQFF
len: 15; j_gene: TRBJ2-1; v_gene: TRBV14; CDR3aa: CASSRGGWSYNEQFF
len: 15; j_gene: TRBJ1-3; v_gene: TRBV7-2; CDR3aa: CASSLRGGAGNTIYF
len: 12; j_gene: TRBJ1-2; v_gene: TRBV4-2; CDR3aa: CASSQDRGGYTF
len: 11; j_gene: TRBJ2-1; v_gene: TRBV20-1; CDR3aa: CSATGVGEQFF
len: 15; j_gene: TRBJ2-2; v_gene: TRBV4-1; CDR3aa: CASRAGTGNTGELFF
len: 17; j_gene: TRBJ1-2; v_gene: TRBV11-1; CDR3aa: CASSFPGQTLTNYGYTF
len: 16; j_gene: TRBJ2-2; v_gene: TRBV11-2; CDR3aa: CASTRRSGGAVGELFF
len: 14; j_gene: TRBJ1-1; v_gene: TRBV18; CDR3aa: CASSPSTGGTEAFF
len: 16; j_gene: TRBJ2-3; v_gene: TRBV20-1; CDR3aa: CSARDPRTGPTDTQYF
len: 10; j_gene: TRBJ2-3; v_gene: TRBV27; CDR3aa: CGAGKNTQYF
len: 17; j_gene: TRBJ2-1; v_gene: TRBV5-6; CDR3aa: CASSSLQTTKNYNEQFF
len: 14; j_gene: TRBJ1-2; v_gene: TRBV11-1; CDR3aa: CASSPGTGDSGYTF
len: 12; j_gene: TRBJ2-5; v_gene: TRBV29-1; CDR3aa: CSVEYLQETQYF
len: 15; j_gene: TRBJ2-1; v_gene: TRBV25-1; CDR3aa: CASSSNGQGRNEQFF
len: 13; j_gene: TRBJ1-1; v_gene: TRBV28; CDR3aa: CASSTPALGEAFF
len: 17; j_gene: TRBJ2-5; v_gene: TRBV2; CDR3aa: CASSDPLGTPNEETQYF
len: 16; j_gene: TRBJ2-1; v_gene: TRBV7-3; CDR3aa: CASSLEIRDPPHEQFF
len: 13; j_gene: TRBJ1-1; v_gene: TRBV28; CDR3aa: CASSRGLNTEAFF
len: 13; j_gene: TRBJ2-1; v_gene: TRBV7-9; CDR3aa: CASSLARNNEQFF
len: 12; j_gene: TRBJ2-2; v_gene: TRBV7-3; CDR3aa: CASSRDTGELFF
len: 15; j_gene: TRBJ2-7; v_gene: TRBV28; CDR3aa: CASSPAGTWPYEQYF
len: 15; j_gene: TRBJ1-5; v_gene: TRBV4-2; CDR3aa: CASSTRRVGNQPQHF
len: 14; j_gene: TRBJ2-1; v_gene: TRBV12-3/TRBV12-4; CDR3aa: CASSFQTSYNEQFF
len: 15; j_gene: TRBJ2-7; v_gene: TRBV4-2; CDR3aa: CASSPPGTKSYEQYF
len: 14; j_gene: TRBJ2-5; v_gene: TRBV5-6; CDR3aa: CASSLLGGGETQYF
len: 12; j_gene: TRBJ1-5; v_gene: TRBV13; CDR3aa: CASSPQGQPQHF
len: 15; j_gene: TRBJ2-2; v_gene: TRBV5-1; CDR3aa: CASSLAAKNTGELFF
len: 17; j_gene: TRBJ1-3; v_gene: TRBV25-1; CDR3aa: CASSEYGPLTSGNTIYF
len: 17; j_gene: TRBJ2-3; v_gene: TRBV4-2; CDR3aa: CASSQDLAGGGTDTQYF
len: 13; j_gene: TRBJ1-1; v_gene: TRBV28; CDR3aa: CASSPPPSERAFF
len: 15; j_gene: TRBJ2-3; v_gene: TRBV28; CDR3aa: CASRTGQGVTDTQYF
len: 13; j_gene: TRBJ2-5; v_gene: TRBV11-3; CDR3aa: CASSLGQDQTQYF
len: 15; j_gene: TRBJ1-4; v_gene: TRBV19; CDR3aa: CASSIGGTGDEKLFF
len: 13; j_gene: TRBJ2-5; v_gene: TRBV11-1; CDR3aa: CASAVGGKETQYF
len: 15; j_gene: TRBJ2-5; v_gene: TRBV7-6; CDR3aa: CASSFRSLSLETQYF
len: 15; j_gene: TRBJ2-5; v_gene: TRBV5-1; CDR3aa: CASSLWGQGRETQYF
len: 16; j_gene: TRBJ2-1; v_gene: TRBV11-3; CDR3aa: CASSLELAGGPTEQFF
len: 14; j_gene: TRBJ1-5; v_gene: TRBV3-1; CDR3aa: CASSQTGANQPQHF
len: 17; j_gene: TRBJ1-5; v_gene: TRBV7-6; CDR3aa: CASSLGTGFYSNQPQHF
len: 14; j_gene: TRBJ1-1; v_gene: TRBV11-3; CDR3aa: CASSFSGGRTEAFF